The following is a T cell receptor beta chain sequence with its context. No antigen is known for it. This entry belongs to a study of shared clonotypes between healthy human individuals. Study-level findings and limits: Among the subsets, naive ones generally showed larger estimated richness than memory ones.

Assay runs were performed at deep level. Some clones are missing from TCRdb's copy, which holds only in-frame ones; the method was immunoSEQ multiplex PCR. The table shows 730,000 or so clones, with approximately 79% occurring only once. Specimen: memory CD4+ T cells sorted from blood. The subset: CD45RA-negative fraction. The receptor's source is a woman aged 30 to 39 in good health.

CDR3 sequence reads: CASSRRVIANYGYTF. In nucleotides, the CDR3 is TGTGCCAGCAGCCGGCGGGTGATAGCTAACTATGGCTACACCTTC. The rearrangement uses TRBV5-6 and TRBJ1-2; D unclear. The V end lost 4 bases, the J end lost 0 bases, and 13 bases lay between the germline ends. Germline V gene lookup returns CDR1 SGHDT and CDR2 YYEEEE. This CDR3 is built from 15 residues. The whole variable domain, filled in from reference TRBV5-6 and TRBJ1-2, reads DAGVTQSPTHLIKTRGQQVTLRCSPKSGHDTVSWYQQALGQGPQFIFQYYEEEERQRGNFPDRFSGHQFPNYSSELNVNALLLGDSALYLCASSRRVIANYGYTFGSGTRLTVV.